This entry features one T cell receptor (beta chain) sequence. This entry is derived from a study of blood T cell repertoires in COVID-19. This table comes from immunoSEQ multiplex PCR, and its TCRdb copy is limited to in-frame clones, with some not included. The sample lists 130,000 to 150,000 clones, approximately 80% occurring once. The clonotype originates from a man aged 70 or older who had recovered from COVID-19. The sequenced sample consisted of peripheral blood.

The CDR3 here is CASSKGAWAGHNEQFF. CDR3 DNA sequence: TGTGCCAGCAGTAAGGGAGCCTGGGCGGGCCACAATGAGCAGTTCTTC. This chain connects TRBV2 to TRBJ2-1, with D maybe TRBD2 (5 bases). The V gene lost 5 bases and the J gene lost 5 bases, with 19 bases spanning the gap. This CDR3 has 16 amino acids. The germline gives CDR1 SNHLY, CDR2 FYNNEI.